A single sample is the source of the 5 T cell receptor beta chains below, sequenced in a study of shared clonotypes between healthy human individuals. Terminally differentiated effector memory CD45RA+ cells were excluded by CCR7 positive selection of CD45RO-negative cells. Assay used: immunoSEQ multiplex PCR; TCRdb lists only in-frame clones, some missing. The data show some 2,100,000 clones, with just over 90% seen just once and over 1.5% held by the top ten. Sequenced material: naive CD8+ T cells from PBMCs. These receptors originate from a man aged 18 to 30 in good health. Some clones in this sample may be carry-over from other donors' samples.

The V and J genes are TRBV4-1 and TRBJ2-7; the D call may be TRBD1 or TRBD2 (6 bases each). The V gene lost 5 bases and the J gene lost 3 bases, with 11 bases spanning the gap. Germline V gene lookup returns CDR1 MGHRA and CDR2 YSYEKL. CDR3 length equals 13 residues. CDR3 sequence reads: CASSFGGYYEQYF. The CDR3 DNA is TGCGCCAGCAGCTTCGGGGGCTACTACGAGCAGTACTTC.

CDR3 sequence reads: CASSYRVGRTEAFF. The CDR3 DNA reads as TGTGCCAGCAGTTACAGGGTCGGGAGGACTGAAGCTTTCTTT. The chain has TRBV28 and TRBJ1-1; the D gene is possibly TRBD1 (6 bases). The CDR3 runs to 14 residues. CDR1 is MDHEN, CDR2 SYDVKM, per germline. V was pared by 4 bases and J by 5 bases, with 14 bases between.

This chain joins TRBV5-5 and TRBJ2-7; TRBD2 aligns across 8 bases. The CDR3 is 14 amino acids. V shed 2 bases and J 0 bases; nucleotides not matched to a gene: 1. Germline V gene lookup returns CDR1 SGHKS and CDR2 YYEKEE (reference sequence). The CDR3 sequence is CASSFGGASYEQYF. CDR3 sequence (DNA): TGTGCCAGCAGCTTCGGGGGGGCCTCCTACGAGCAGTACTTC.

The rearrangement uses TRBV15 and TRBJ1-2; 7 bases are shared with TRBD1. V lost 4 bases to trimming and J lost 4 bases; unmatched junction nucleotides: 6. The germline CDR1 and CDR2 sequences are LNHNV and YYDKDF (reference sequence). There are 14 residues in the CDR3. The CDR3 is CATSTRDSIYGYTF. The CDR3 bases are TGTGCCACCAGCACCCGGGACAGCATCTATGGCTACACCTTC.

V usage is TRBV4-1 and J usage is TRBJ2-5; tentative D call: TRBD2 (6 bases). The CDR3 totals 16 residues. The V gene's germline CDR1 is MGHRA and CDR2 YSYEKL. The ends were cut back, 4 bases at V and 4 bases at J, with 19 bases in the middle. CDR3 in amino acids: CASSLGTTRLVETQYF. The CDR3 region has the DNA TGCGCCAGCAGCCTCGGAACGACTAGATTAGTAGAGACCCAGTACTTC.